The 6 T cell receptor beta chains below all came from one sample that was sequenced in a study of beta chain features in type 1 diabetes (dated by TCRdb to 2016 to 2018). Library preparation employed the immunoSEQ multiplex PCR assay. The entire amount of isolated RNA was reverse transcribed using the High Capacity cDNA Reverse Transcription Kit, so the sequenced TCRB transcripts were expressed ones. The table was pulled from immuneACCESS by TCRdb, which kept in-frame rearrangements only. Such tables lose some clones; where checked, under half of the loss comes from unresolved V genes, and the rest has no known cause. This sample holds 140,000 or so clones; about 10% were observed only once. The biggest ten clones account for 0.68% of the sample. Sequencing was performed on central memory CD4+ T cells from blood. These receptors were taken from a man between 18 and 29 years old in good health.

Ten or more counts support this clone. This chain connects TRBV18 to TRBJ2-6; 9 bases fit TRBD1. The junction had 10 bases not matched to a gene; V was cut back by 6 bases and J by 4 bases. Germline lookup yields CDR1 KGHSH and CDR2 LQKENI. This CDR3 has 17 amino acids. The chain's CDR3 is CASSPADRGSGANVLTF. DNA for the CDR3: TGTGCCAGCTCGCCCGCGGACAGGGGATCCGGGGCCAACGTCCTGACTTTC.

The CDR3 DNA follows: TGTGCCAGCAGCACAGGCCTGACTAATGAAAAACTGTTTTTT. This translates into CASSTGLTNEKLFF. The J gene is TRBJ1-4, the V gene TRBV7-9, with a tentative D call TRBD1 (5 bases). Germline V CDR1 and CDR2: SEHNR, FQNEAQ (reference sequence). This CDR3 spans 14 amino acids. V was clipped by 5 bases and J by 2 bases, with 9 bases between them.

The chain combines TRBV5-4 with TRBJ2-5, with 16 bases lining up with TRBD2. V was pared by 3 bases and J by 5 bases, with 4 bases of the junction left unmatched. CDR3 length: 16 amino acids. Germline CDR1 SGHNT, CDR2 YYREEE (reference sequence). The CDR3 loop is CASSSGTSGGAETQYF. CDR3 nucleotides: TGTGCCAGCAGCTCCGGGACTAGCGGGGGGGCCGAGACCCAGTACTTC.

The genes are TRBV9 and TRBJ1-1, with 8 bases fitting TRBD1. V trimming: 4 bases; J trimming: 4 bases; junction bases outside the gene matches: 9. The CDR3 spans 15 residues. Germline V gives CDR1 SGDLS, CDR2 YYNGEE. CDR3 nucleotides: TGTGCCAGCAGCTCGAGGACAGGGCAGGGCACTGAAGCTTTCTTT. Translation: CASSSRTGQGTEAFF. Combining the CDR3 with reference TRBV9 and TRBJ1-1 gives the whole variable domain DSGVTQTPKHLITATGQRVTLRCSPRSGDLSVYWYQQSLDQGLQFLIQYYNGEERAKGNILERFSAQQFPDLHSELNLSSLELGDSALYFCASSSRTGQGTEAFFGQGTRLTVV.

This chain links TRBV15 with TRBJ2-6, with unresolved D. Trimming removed 0 bases at V and 3 bases at J, with 9 bases between. This CDR3 region has 16 residues. The germline V gene encodes CDR1 LNHNV and CDR2 YYDKDF (reference sequence). CDR3 region: CATSRDLIDGANVLTF. The CDR3 nucleotides read TGTGCCACCAGCAGAGATTTGATAGATGGGGCCAACGTCCTGACTTTC.

This clone was picked up a small number of times. The genes are TRBV7-2 and TRBJ2-7; no firm D call. This CDR3 contains 12 residues. The V end was cut by 6 bases, the J end by 7 bases, with 13 bases between. Germline loops: CDR1 SGHTA, CDR2 FQGNSA. The CDR3 DNA reads TGTGCCAGCAGTCATGCGCCGTTTGAGCAGTACTTC. This gives the protein CASSHAPFEQYF. The full variable domain, with the rest looked up from reference TRBV7-2 and TRBJ2-7, is GAGVSQSPSNKVTEKGKDVELRCDPISGHTALYWYRQSLGQGLEFLIYFQGNSAPDKSGLPSDRFSAERTGGSVSTLTIQRTQQEDSAVYLCASSHAPFEQYFGPGTRLTVT.